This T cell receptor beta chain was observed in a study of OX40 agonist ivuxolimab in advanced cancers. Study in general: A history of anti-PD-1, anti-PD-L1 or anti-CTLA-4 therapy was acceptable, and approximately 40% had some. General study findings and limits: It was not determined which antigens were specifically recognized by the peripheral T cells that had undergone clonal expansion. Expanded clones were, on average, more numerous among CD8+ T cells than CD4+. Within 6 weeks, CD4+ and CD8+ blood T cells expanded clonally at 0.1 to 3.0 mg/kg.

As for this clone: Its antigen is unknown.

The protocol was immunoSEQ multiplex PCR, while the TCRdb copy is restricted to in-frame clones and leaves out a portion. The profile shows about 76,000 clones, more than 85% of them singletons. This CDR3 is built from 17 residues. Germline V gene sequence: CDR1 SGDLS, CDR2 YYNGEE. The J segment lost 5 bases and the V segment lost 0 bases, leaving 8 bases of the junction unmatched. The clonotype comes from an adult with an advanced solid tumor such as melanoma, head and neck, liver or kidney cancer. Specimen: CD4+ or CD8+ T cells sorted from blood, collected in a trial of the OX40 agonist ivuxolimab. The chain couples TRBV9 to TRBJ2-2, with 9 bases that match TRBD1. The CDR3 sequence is CASSVGRDRAWTGELFF. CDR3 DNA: TGTGCCAGCAGCGTAGGCCGGGACAGGGCCTGGACCGGGGAGCTGTTTTTT. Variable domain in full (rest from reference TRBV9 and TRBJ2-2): DSGVTQTPKHLITATGQRVTLRCSPRSGDLSVYWYQQSLDQGLQFLIQYYNGEERAKGNILERFSAQQFPDLHSELNLSSLELGDSALYFCASSVGRDRAWTGELFFGEGSRLTVL.